These 10 T cell receptor beta chains originate from one sample sequenced in a study of breast tumors, draining lymph nodes, adjacent tissues. Breast cancer patients provided tissue from their axillary draining lymph nodes. From the multiplex PCR reads, TCRdb called clonotypes with MiXCR, one entry per CDR3 protein. The data contain around 190,000 distinct CDR3 sequences, approximately 33% of them singletons. Sequencing input: axillary lymph node tissue. All receptors come from a female donor with breast cancer. Some clones in this sample may be carry-over from other donors' samples.

This clonotype was counted ten times or more. J is TRBJ1-5 and V is TRBV19; D is ambiguous. Germline V gene sequence: CDR1 LNHDA, CDR2 SQIVND (reference sequence). V gave up 3 bases and J gave up 7 bases, with 13 bases separating them. The length of the CDR3 is 14 residues. CDR3 sequence: CASSIWTSEQPQHF. The CDR3 DNA reads as TGTGCCAGTAGTATCTGGACGAGTGAGCAGCCCCAGCATTTT.

This clonotype was observed a handful of times. This CDR3 is CASSKTGQMGNQPQHF. The CDR3 nucleotides read TGTGCCAGCAGCAAGACGGGACAGATGGGCAATCAGCCCCAGCATTTT. The chain combines TRBV3-1 with TRBJ1-5; 7 positions agree with TRBD1. Germline V gene sequence: CDR1 LGHDT, CDR2 YNNKEL (reference sequence). V was clipped by 5 bases and J by 2 bases; unmatched bases: 9. The CDR3 covers 16 residues. The whole variable domain, remainder taken from reference TRBV3-1 and TRBJ1-5, is DTAVSQTPKYLVTQMGNDKSIKCEQNLGHDTMYWYKQDSKKFLKIMFSYNNKELIINETVPNRFSPKSPDKAHLNLHINSLELGDSAVYFCASSKTGQMGNQPQHFGDGTRLSIL.

This clonotype was counted at least ten times. The chain couples TRBV13 to TRBJ2-3; tentatively, D is TRBD2 (5 bases). V was clipped by 5 bases and J by 1 base, with 13 bases between them. Per the germline V gene, CDR1 is PRHDT and CDR2 is FYEKMQ (reference sequence). The CDR3 is made up of 15 amino acids. CDR3 bases: TGTGCCAGCAGCCCCCTGGGGAGTGGCACAGATACGCAGTATTTT. This codes for CASSPLGSGTDTQYF.

The chain has TRBV5-5 and TRBJ1-3; no clear D. Germline V gene sequence: CDR1 SGHKS, CDR2 YYEKEE (reference sequence). V was trimmed by 3 bases and J by 0 bases, leaving 7 bases between them. This CDR3 spans 14 amino acids. The CDR3 reads CASSYRDSGNTIYF. CDR3 DNA: TGTGCCAGCAGCTACCGGGACTCTGGAAACACCATATATTTT.

This clonotype was picked up a small number of times. This may stem from a read error, because a much larger clone lies one nucleotide away. V is TRBV20-1 and J is TRBJ2-1; 11 bases line up with TRBD2. This CDR3 comprises 14 residues. Germline V gives CDR1 DFQATT, CDR2 SNEGSKA (reference sequence). CDR3 nucleotide sequence: TGCAGTGCTCTAACTAGCGGGAGTTACACTGAGCAGTTCTTC. Amino acids: CSALTSGSYTEQFF.

This clonotype has at least ten counts. The chain couples TRBV3-1 to TRBJ1-6; D not certain. The ends were cut back, 2 bases at V and 8 bases at J, with 4 bases in the middle. The CDR3 totals 12 residues. The V gene's germline CDR1 is LGHDT and CDR2 YNNKEL (reference sequence). The CDR3 nucleotides read TGTGCCAGCAGCCAACGGGATTCACCCCTCCACTTT. It codes for CASSQRDSPLHF.

As concerns this clonotype: Compared with germline, one end of the junction differs, possibly owing to a read error. J is TRBJ1-1 and V is TRBV29-1; TRBD1 matches 9 bases. Germline lookup yields CDR1 SQVTM and CDR2 ANQGSEA. The CDR3 consists of 15 residues. CDR3 DNA: TGCAGCGTTGAAGACCAAGGGACAGGGCATTCGGGGGCTCTCTTT. As protein: CSVEDQGTGHSGALF.

The V call is TRBV28, the J call TRBJ1-4; D not resolved. The V end was cut by 8 bases, the J end by 4 bases, with 8 bases between. The CDR3 totals 12 residues. CDR1 is MDHEN, CDR2 SYDVKM, per germline. For the CDR3, the DNA is TGTGCCAGCGGAAGTAGTAATGAAAAACTGTTTTTT. It encodes CASGSSNEKLFF. Drawing the rest from reference TRBV28 and TRBJ1-4, the complete variable domain is DVKVTQSSRYLVKRTGEKVFLECVQDMDHENMFWYRQDPGLGLRLIYFSYDVKMKEKGDIPEGYSVSREKKERFSLILESASTNQTSMYLCASGSSNEKLFFGSGTQLSVL.

This clonotype showed up many times. The V call is TRBV5-5, the J call TRBJ1-6; D possibly corresponds to TRBD1 (6 bases). The germline V and J ends were trimmed by 4 bases and 4 bases, with 18 bases remaining between them. Looked up from germline, CDR1 is SGHKS and CDR2 is YYEKEE (reference sequence). The CDR3 has 17 residues. CDR3 amino acids: CASSPGTPIEYNSPLHF. The CDR3 DNA reads as TGTGCCAGCAGCCCCGGGACACCGATCGAGTATAATTCACCCCTCCACTTT.

This clonotype was observed many times. V and J are TRBV7-9 and TRBJ2-5, with TRBD1 matching over 7 bases. The CDR3 has 14 amino acids. Germline CDR1 SEHNR, CDR2 FQNEAQ (reference sequence). Trimming removed 2 bases from V and 4 bases from J; junction bases left unmatched: 4. The chain's CDR3 is CASSLMSGGETQYF. The DNA of the CDR3 is TGTGCCAGCAGCTTAATGTCAGGGGGAGAGACCCAGTACTTC.